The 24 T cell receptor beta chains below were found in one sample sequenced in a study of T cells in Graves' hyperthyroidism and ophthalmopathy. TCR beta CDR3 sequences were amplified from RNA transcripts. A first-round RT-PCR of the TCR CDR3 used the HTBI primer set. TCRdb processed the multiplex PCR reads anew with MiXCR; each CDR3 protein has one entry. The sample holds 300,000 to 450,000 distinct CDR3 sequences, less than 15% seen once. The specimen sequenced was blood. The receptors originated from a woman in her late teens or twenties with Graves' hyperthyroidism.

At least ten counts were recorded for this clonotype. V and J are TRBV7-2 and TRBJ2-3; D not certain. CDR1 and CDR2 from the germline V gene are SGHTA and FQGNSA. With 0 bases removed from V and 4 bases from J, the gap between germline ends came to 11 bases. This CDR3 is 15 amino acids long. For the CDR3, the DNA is TGTGCCAGCAGCTTAGCGCAGATCGGCGCAGATACGCAGTATTTT. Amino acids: CASSLAQIGADTQYF.

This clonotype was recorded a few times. CDR3 sequence (DNA): TGCAGCACCCTGCGGGGACGCTATGGCTACACCTTC. It is translated as CSTLRGRYGYTF. The chain is built from TRBV29-1 and TRBJ1-2; possible D gene TRBD1, 5 bases. Germline values: CDR1 SQVTM, CDR2 ANQGSEA. The CDR3 sequence is 12 residues long. V gave up 8 bases and J gave up 4 bases, with 14 bases separating them.

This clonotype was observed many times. As DNA, the CDR3 is TGTGCCAGCAGTTTATCTCAGGGAGACGGGACTGAAGCTTTCTTT. Translating gives CASSLSQGDGTEAFF. The V and J genes are TRBV27 and TRBJ1-1; weak D call: TRBD1 (5 bases). Germline V gene lookup returns CDR1 MNHEY and CDR2 SMNVEV (reference sequence). The CDR3 length is 15 residues. Trimming took 0 bases from V and 5 from J, leaving 13 bases between them.

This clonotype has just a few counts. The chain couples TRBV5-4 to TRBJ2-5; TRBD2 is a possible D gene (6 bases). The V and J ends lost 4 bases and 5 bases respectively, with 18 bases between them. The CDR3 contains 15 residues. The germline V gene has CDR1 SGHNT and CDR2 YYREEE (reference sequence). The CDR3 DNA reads TGTGCCAGCAGCGTCTCGGGACTCGCGGTGGAGACCCAGTACTTC. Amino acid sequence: CASSVSGLAVETQYF. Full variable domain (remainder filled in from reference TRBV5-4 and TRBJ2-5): ETGVTQSPTHLIKTRGQQVTLRCSSQSGHNTVSWYQQALGQGPQFIFQYYREEENGRGNFPPRFSGLQFPNYSSELNVNALELDDSALYLCASSVSGLAVETQYFGPGTRLLVL.

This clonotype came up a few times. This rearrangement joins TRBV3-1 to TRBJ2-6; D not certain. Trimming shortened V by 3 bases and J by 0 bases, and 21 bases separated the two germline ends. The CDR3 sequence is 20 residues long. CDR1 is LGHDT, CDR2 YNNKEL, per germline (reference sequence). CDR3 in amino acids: CASSHPPGGWGSSGANVLTF. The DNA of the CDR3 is TGTGCCAGCAGCCACCCCCCGGGCGGTTGGGGAAGCTCTGGGGCCAACGTCCTGACTTTC.

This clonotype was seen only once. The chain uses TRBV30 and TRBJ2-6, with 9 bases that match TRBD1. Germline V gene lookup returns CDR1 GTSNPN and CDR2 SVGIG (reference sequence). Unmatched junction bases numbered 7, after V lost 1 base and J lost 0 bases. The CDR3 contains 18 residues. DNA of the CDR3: TGTGCCTGGAGTGGGACAGGGGATTTTCCCTCTGGGGCCAACGTCCTGACTTTC. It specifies CAWSGTGDFPSGANVLTF.

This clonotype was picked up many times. This CDR3 is CASTEGAHYGYTF. DNA for the CDR3: TGCGCCAGCACAGAGGGGGCTCACTATGGCTACACCTTC. J is TRBJ1-2 and V is TRBV5-1, with TRBD1 identical over 7 bases. CDR1 and CDR2 from the germline V gene are SGHRS and YFSETQ. The CDR3 sequence is 13 residues long. Losses at the gene ends were 6 bases for V and 3 bases for J; bases not matched to a gene: 5.

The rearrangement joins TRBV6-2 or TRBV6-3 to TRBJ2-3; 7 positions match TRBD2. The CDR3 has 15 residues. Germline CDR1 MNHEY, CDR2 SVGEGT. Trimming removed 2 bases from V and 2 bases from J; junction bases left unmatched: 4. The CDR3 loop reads CASSYVGGVTDTQYF. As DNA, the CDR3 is TGTGCCAGCAGTTACGTGGGGGGGGTCACAGATACGCAGTATTTT.

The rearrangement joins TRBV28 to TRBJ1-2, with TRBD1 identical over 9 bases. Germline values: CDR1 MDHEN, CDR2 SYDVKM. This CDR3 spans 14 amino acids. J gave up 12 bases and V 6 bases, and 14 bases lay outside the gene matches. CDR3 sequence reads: CASSSRGQGGFHTF. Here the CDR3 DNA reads TGTGCCAGCAGCTCAAGGGGACAGGGAGGGTTCCACACCTTC.

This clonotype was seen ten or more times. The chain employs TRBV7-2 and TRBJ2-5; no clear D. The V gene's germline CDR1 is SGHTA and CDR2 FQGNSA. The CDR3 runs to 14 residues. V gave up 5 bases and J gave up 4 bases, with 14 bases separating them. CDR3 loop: CASSPNKGSETQYF. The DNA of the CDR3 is TGTGCCAGCAGCCCAAACAAGGGTTCAGAGACCCAGTACTTC. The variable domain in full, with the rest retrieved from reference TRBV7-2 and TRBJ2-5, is GAGVSQSPSNKVTEKGKDVELRCDPISGHTALYWYRQSLGQGLEFLIYFQGNSAPDKSGLPSDRFSAERTGGSVSTLTIQRTQQEDSAVYLCASSPNKGSETQYFGPGTRLLVL.

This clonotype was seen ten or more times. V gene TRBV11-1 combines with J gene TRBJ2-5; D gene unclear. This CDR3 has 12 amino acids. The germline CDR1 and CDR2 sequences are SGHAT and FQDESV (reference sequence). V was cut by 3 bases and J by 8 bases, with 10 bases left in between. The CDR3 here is CASSFRFGTQYF. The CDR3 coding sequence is TGTGCCAGCAGCTTCCGGTTTGGTACCCAGTACTTC.

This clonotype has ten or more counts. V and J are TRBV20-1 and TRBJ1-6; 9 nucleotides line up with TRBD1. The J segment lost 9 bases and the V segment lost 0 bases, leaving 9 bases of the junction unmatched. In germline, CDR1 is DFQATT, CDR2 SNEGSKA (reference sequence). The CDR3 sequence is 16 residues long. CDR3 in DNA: TGCAGTGCTAGAGAAAGGGACAGGGAAATAGGTTCACCCCTCCACTTT. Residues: CSARERDREIGSPLHF.

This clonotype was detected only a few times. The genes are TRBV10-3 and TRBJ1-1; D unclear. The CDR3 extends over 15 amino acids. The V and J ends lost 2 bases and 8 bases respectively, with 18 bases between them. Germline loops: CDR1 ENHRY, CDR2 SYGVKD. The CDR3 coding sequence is TGTGCCATCAGTGAGGTGCGGGTAGGCGGGTCAGAAGCTTTCTTT. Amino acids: CAISEVRVGGSEAFF.

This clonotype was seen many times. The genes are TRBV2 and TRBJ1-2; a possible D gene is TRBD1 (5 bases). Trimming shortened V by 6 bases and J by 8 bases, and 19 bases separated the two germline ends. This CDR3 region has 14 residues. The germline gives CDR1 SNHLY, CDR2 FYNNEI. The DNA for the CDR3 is TGTGCCAGCAGGGGCCCCGTTACAGGTGACGGCTACACCTTC. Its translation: CASRGPVTGDGYTF.

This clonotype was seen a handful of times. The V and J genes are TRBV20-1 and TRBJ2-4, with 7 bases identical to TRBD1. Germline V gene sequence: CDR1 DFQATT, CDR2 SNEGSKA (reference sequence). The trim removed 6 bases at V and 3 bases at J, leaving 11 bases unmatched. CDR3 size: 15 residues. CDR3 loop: CSAPPTGYNKNIQYF. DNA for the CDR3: TGCAGTGCCCCCCCGACAGGGTACAACAAAAACATTCAGTACTTC.

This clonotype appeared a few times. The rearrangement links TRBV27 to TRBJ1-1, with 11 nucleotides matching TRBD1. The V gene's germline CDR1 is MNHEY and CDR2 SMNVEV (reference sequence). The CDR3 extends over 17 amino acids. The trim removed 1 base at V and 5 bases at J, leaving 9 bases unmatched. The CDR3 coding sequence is TGTGCCAGCAGTTTATTACCCGGACAGGGGGCGAGTACTGAAGCTTTCTTT. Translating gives CASSLLPGQGASTEAFF.

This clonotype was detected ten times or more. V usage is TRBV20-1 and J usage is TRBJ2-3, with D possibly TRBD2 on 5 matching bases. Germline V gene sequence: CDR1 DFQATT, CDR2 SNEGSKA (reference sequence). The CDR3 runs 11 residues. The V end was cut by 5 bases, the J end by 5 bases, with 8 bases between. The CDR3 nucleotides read TGCAGTGCTTTTAGCGTAGATACGCAGTATTTT. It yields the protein CSAFSVDTQYF.

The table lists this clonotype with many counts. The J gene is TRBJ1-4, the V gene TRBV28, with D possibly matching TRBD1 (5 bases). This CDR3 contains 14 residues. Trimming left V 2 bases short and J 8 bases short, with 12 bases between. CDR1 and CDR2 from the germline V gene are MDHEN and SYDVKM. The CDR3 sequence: CASSLRGAGEKLFF. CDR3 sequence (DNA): TGTGCCAGCAGTTTACGCGGGGCAGGGGAAAAACTGTTTTTT.

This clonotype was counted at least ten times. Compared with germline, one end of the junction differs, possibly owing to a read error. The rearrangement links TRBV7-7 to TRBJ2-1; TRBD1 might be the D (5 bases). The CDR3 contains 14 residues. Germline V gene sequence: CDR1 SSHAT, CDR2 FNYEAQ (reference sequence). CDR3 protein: CASSSPGRGNEQFF. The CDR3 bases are TGTGCTAGCAGCTCACCAGGGCGCGGCAATGAGCAGTTCTTC.

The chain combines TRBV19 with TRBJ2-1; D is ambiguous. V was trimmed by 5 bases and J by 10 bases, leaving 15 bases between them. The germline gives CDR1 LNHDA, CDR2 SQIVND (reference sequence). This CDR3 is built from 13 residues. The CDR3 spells CASSPRRGREQFF. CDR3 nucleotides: TGTGCCAGTAGTCCAAGACGAGGACGGGAGCAGTTCTTC. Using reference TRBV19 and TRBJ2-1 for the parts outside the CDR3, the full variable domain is DGGITQSPKYLFRKEGQNVTLSCEQNLNHDAMYWYRQDPGQGLRLIYYSQIVNDFQKGDIAEGYSVSREKKESFPLTVTSAQKNPTAFYLCASSPRRGREQFFGPGTRLTVL.

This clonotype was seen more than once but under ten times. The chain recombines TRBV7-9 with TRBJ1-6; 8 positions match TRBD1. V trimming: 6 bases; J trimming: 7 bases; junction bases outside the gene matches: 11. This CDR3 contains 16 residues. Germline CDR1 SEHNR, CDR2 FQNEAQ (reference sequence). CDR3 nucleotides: TGTGCCAGCAGGATACAGGGGGAGCTTGGGAATTCACCCCTCCACTTT. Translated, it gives CASRIQGELGNSPLHF.

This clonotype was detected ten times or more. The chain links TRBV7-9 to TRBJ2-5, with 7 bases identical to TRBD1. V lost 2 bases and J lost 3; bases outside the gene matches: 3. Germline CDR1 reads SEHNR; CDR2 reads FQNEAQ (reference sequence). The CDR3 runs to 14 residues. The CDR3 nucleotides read TGTGCCAGCAGCTTACCGGGACAGAAAGAGACCCAGTACTTC. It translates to CASSLPGQKETQYF. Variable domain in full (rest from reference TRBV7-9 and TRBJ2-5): DTGVSQNPRHKITKRGQNVTFRCDPISEHNRLYWYRQTLGQGPEFLTYFQNEAQLEKSRLLSDRFSAERPKGSFSTLEIQRTEQGDSAMYLCASSLPGQKETQYFGPGTRLLVL.

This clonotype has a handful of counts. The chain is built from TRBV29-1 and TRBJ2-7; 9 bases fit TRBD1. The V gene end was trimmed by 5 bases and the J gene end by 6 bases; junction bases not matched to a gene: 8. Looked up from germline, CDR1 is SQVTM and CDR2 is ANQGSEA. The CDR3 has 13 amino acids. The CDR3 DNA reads TGCAGCGTTCGGGACAGGGACTCCGGCGAGCAGTACTTC. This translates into CSVRDRDSGEQYF.

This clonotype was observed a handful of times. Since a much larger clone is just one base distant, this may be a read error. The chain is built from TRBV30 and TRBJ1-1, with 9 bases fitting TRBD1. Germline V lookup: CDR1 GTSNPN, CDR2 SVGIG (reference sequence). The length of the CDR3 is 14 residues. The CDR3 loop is CAWGQGTGTTDAFF. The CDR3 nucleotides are TGTGCCTGGGGGCAGGGGACAGGGACGACTGACGCTTTCTTT. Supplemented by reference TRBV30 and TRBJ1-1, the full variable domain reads SQTIHQWPATLVQPVGSPLSLECTVEGTSNPNLYWYRQAAGRGLQLLFYSVGIGQISSEVPQNLSASRPQDRQFILSSKKLLLSDSGFYLCAWGQGTGTTDAFFGQGTRLTVV.